What follows describes a single T cell receptor (beta chain). Its antigen is still unknown. Germline-derived CDR1 and CDR2 are KGHSH and LQKENI. The CDR3 runs to 13 residues. Trimming removed 7 bases at V and 6 bases at J, with 15 bases between. The primer mix had 60 Vbeta and 13 Jbeta primers. TCRdb keeps only in-frame clones here, not all; method: immunoSEQ multiplex PCR. This sample has under 200,000 clones; roughly 70% occur once, and the top ten carry around 3%. The sample belongs to a study of cytomegalovirus exposure and HLA in healthy donors. General study results and limits: Some V segments, TRBV6-2 and TRBV6-3 among them, were indistinguishable and were therefore excluded. Later work found most CMV-associated TCR beta chains apparently HLA-restricted.

The chain combines TRBV18 with TRBJ2-5; D is possibly TRBD1 (7 bases). Sequencing was performed on PBMCs. The sequence was collected from a woman in her fifties or sixties in good health and CMV-seropositive. The chain's CDR3 is CASFPQGGQTQYF. The CDR3 nucleotides are TGTGCCAGCTTTCCTCAGGGGGGACAGACCCAGTACTTC.